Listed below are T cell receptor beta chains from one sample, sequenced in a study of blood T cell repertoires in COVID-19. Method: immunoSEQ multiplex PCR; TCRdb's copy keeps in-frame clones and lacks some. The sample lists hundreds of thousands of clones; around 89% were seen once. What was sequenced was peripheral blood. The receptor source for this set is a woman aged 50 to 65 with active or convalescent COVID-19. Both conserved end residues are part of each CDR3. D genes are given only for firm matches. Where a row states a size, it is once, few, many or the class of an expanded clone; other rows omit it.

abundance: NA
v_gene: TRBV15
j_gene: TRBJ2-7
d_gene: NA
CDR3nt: TGTGCCACCAGCAGAGATCCCGCCTACGAGCAGTACTTC
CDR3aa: CATSRDPAYEQYF

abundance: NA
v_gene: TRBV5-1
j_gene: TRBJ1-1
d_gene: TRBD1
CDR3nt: TGCGCCAGCAGCACGGGACAGGGTGGCACTGAAGCTTTCTTT
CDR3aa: CASSTGQGGTEAFF

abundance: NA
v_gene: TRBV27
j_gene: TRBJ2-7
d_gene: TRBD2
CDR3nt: TGTGCCAGCAGGGGACTAGCGGGGGGCGCCTACGAGCAGTACTTC
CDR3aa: CASRGLAGGAYEQYF

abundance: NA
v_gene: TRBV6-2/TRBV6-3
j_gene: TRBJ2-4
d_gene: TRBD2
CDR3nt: TGTGCCAGCAGTTACTCGACTAGCGGGAACCCTTGGGGGAACATTCAGTACTTC
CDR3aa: CASSYSTSGNPWGNIQYF

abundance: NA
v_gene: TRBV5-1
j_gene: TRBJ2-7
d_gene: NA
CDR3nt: TGCGCCAGCAGCCTGGGGACTTATACCTACGAGCAGTACTTC
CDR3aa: CASSLGTYTYEQYF

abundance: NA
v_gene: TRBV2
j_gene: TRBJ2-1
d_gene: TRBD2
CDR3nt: TGTGCCAGCAAGCTAGCGGGTTCCTCCCCCTCCTACAATGAGCAGTTCTTC
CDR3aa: CASKLAGSSPSYNEQFF

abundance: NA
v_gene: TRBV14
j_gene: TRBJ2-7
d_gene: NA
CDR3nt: TGTGCCAGCAGCCAAGTGAAAGGGAAGGGAGACCGGTACTACGAGCAGTACTTC
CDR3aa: CASSQVKGKGDRYYEQYF

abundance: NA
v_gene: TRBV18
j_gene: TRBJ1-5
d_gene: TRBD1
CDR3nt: TGTGCCAGCTCGCCGGGACAGCTACACAATCAGCCCCAGCATTTT
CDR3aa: CASSPGQLHNQPQHF

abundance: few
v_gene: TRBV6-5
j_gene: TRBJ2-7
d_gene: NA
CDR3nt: TGTGCCAGCAGTTCCACCACGAGCTACGAGCAGTACTTC
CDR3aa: CASSSTTSYEQYF

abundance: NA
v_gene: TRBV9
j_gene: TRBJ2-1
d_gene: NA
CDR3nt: TGTGCCAGCAGGGTAGGGGAGTCAGTCTTCGATGAGCAGTTCTTC
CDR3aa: CASRVGESVFDEQFF

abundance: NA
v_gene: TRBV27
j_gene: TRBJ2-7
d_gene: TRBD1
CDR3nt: TGTGCCAGCAGTCTGATGCAGGGGGCAACCTACGAGCAGTACTTC
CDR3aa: CASSLMQGATYEQYF

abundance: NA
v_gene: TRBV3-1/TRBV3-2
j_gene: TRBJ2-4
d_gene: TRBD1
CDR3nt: TGTGCCAGCAGCATCCGAAGGACAGGGACAAAGGACATTCAGTACTTC
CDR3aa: CASSIRRTGTKDIQYF

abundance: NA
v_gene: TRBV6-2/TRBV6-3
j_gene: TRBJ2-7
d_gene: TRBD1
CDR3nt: TGTGCCAGCAGTTACCGGGACAGGCAATTATCCTACGAGCAGTACTTC
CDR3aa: CASSYRDRQLSYEQYF

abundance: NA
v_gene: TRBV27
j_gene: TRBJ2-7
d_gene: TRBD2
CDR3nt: TGTGCCAGCAGTCCTGTCCTAGCGGGAGACCCCTACGAGCAGTACTTC
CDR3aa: CASSPVLAGDPYEQYF

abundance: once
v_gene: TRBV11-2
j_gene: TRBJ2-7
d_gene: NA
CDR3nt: TGTGCCAGCGGACAGATTCTCTACGAGCAGTACTTC
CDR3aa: CASGQILYEQYF

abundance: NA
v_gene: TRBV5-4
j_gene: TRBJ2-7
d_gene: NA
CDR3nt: TGTGCCAGCAGCTTGGAGAGGGACATCTACGAGCAGTACTTC
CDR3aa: CASSLERDIYEQYF

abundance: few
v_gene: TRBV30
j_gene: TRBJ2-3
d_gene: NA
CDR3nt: TGTGCCTGGAGTGTTCAGATCACAGATACGCAGTATTTT
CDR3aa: CAWSVQITDTQYF

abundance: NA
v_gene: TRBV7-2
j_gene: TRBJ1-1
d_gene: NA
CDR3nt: TGTGCCAGCAGCTTAAGACAATACACTGAAGCTTTCTTT
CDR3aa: CASSLRQYTEAFF

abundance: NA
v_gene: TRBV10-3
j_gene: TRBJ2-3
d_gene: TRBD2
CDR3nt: TGTGCCAGCCGACTAGCGGGACACACAGATACGCAGTATTTT
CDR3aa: CASRLAGHTDTQYF

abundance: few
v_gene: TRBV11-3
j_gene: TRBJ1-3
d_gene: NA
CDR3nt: TGTGCCAGCAGCTTAGATTACACGTCAACTGGAAACACCATATATTTT
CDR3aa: CASSLDYTSTGNTIYF

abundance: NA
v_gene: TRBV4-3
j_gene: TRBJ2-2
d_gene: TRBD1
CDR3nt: TGCGCCAGCAGCCAAGAATACGGACAGGGCGCGAGCACCGGGGAGCTGTTTTTT
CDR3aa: CASSQEYGQGASTGELFF

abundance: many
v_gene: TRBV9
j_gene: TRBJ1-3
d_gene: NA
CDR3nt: TGTGCCAGCAGCTTCTCTGAGATCCCCTCTGGAAACACCATATATTTT
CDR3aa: CASSFSEIPSGNTIYF

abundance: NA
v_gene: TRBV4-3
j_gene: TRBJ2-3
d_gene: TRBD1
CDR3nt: TGCGCCAGCAGCCAAGGGACAGGGAAATCAGATACGCAGTATTTT
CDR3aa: CASSQGTGKSDTQYF

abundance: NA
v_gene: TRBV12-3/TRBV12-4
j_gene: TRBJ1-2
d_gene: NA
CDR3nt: TGTGCCAGCAGTTACGGGACACCGGATGGCTACACCTTC
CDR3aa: CASSYGTPDGYTF

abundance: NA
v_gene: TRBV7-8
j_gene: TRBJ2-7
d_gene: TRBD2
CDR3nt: TGTGCCAGCAGCTTAGTCGGACTAGCGGGAGTAAAGGCCTACGAGCAGTACTTC
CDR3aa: CASSLVGLAGVKAYEQYF

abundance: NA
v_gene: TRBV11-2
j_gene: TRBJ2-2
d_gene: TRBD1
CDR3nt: TGTGCCAGCAGCTTTGAGATCCAGGGGGCGGCCGGGGAGCTGTTTTTT
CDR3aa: CASSFEIQGAAGELFF

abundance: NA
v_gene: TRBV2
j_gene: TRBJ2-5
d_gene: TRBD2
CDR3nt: TGTGCCAGCAGTGAATTTACATTAGCGGGAACTAAAGAGACCCAGTACTTC
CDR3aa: CASSEFTLAGTKETQYF

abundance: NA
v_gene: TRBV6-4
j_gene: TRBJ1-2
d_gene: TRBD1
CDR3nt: TGTGCCAGCAGTGATAGCGGACAGGGGAGCGTCTATGGCTACACCTTC
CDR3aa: CASSDSGQGSVYGYTF

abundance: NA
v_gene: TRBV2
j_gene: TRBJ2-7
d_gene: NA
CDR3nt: TGTGCCAGCAGTGAGGAGCAGGGTCTCTACGAGCAGTACTTC
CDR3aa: CASSEEQGLYEQYF

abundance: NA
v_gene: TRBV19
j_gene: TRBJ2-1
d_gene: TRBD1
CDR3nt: TGTGCCAGTAGTATAAGACAGGGCAGCTCCTACAATGAGCAGTTCTTC
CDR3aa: CASSIRQGSSYNEQFF

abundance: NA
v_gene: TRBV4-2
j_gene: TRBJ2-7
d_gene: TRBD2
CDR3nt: TGTGCCAGCAGCCAAACTAGCGGGGGGGCCTACGAGCAGTACTTC
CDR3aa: CASSQTSGGAYEQYF

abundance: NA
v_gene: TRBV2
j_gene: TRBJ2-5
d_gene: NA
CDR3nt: TGTGCCAGCACACCTACAGCGGTCCAAGAGACCCAGTACTTC
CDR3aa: CASTPTAVQETQYF

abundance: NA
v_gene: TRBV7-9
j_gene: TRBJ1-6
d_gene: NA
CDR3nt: TGTGCCAGCAGCTTATCCCCGGTTGGAGGGAATAATTCACCCCTCCACTTT
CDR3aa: CASSLSPVGGNNSPLHF

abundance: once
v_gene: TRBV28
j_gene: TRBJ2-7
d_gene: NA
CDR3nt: TGTGCCAGCAGTTCCACAGCAGGGGTAGGTAGCGAGCAGTACTTC
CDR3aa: CASSSTAGVGSEQYF

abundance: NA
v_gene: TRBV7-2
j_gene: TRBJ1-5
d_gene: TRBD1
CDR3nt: TGTGCCAGCAGCCCCCAGACAGGGCCCAATCAGCCCCAGCATTTT
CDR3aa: CASSPQTGPNQPQHF

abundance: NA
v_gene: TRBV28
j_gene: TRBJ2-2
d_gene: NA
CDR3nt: TGTGCCAGCACCTCCCCGAGGGCTGGGGAGCTGTTTTTT
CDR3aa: CASTSPRAGELFF

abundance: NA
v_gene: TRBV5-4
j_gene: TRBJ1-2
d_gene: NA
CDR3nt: TGTGCCAGCAGCCCTAACCGGGGGGACTATGGCTACACCTTC
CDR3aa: CASSPNRGDYGYTF

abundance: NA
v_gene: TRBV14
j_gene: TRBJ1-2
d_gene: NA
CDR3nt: TGTGCCAGCAGCCAAGAGAGGGGGAACTATGGCTACACCTTC
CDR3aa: CASSQERGNYGYTF

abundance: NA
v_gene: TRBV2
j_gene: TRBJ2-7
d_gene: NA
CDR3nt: TGTGCCAGCAGTGAACTCACAGTCTCGGGGGAGCAGTACTTC
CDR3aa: CASSELTVSGEQYF

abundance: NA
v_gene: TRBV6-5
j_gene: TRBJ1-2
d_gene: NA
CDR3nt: TGTGCCAGCAGAAAAACAGGGACTAACTATGGCTACACCTTC
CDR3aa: CASRKTGTNYGYTF

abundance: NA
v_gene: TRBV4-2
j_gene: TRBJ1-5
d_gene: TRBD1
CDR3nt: TGTGCCAGCAGCCAGATAACCGGGACAGGGGGTCAGCCCCAGCATTTT
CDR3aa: CASSQITGTGGQPQHF

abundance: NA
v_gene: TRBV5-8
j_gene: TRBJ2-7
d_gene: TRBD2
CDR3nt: TGTGCCAGCAGCTTGGGGTTGCTAGCGGGGTTTTACGAGCAGTACTTC
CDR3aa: CASSLGLLAGFYEQYF

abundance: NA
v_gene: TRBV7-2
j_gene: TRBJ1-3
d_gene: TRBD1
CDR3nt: TGTGCCAGCAGCTTAGCTGGACAGGGCCCCGTGAACACCATATATTTT
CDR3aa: CASSLAGQGPVNTIYF

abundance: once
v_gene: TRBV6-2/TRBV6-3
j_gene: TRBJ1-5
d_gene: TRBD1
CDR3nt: TGTGCCAGCAGTTACCCCTTTTCGACAGGGGATCAGCCCCAGCATTTT
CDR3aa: CASSYPFSTGDQPQHF

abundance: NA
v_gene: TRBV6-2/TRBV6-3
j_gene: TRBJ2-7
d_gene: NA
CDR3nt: TGTGCCAGCAGTTACGCCTACCAGGGGGAGCAGTACTTC
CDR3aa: CASSYAYQGEQYF

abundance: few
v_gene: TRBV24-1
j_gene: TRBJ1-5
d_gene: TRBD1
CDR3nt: TGTGCCACCAGTGATCGAGGGACAGGGGGAGGTCAGCCCCAGCATTTT
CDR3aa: CATSDRGTGGGQPQHF

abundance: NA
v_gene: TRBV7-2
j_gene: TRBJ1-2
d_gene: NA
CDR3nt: TGTGCCAGCAGCTTAGCGAGGACTCCCTATGGCTACACCTTC
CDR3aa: CASSLARTPYGYTF

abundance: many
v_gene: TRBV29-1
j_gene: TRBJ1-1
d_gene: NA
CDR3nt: TGCAGCGTTAAACAGGGAATGAAGACTGAAGCTTTCTTT
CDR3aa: CSVKQGMKTEAFF

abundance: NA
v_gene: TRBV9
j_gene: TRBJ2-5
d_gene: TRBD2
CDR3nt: TGTGCCAGCAGCCCCTCCGAGGTTGGAGCGGGGATTAAAGAGACCCAGTACTTC
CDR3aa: CASSPSEVGAGIKETQYF

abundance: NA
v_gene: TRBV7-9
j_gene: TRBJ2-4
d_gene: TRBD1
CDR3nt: TGTGCCAGCAGCTTAGTCCCCAGGGGGCGAGGCAACATTCAGTACTTC
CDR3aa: CASSLVPRGRGNIQYF

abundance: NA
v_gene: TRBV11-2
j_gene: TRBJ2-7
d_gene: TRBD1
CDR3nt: TGTGCCAGCAGCCGACAGGGGTATAAGCAGTACTTC
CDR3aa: CASSRQGYKQYF

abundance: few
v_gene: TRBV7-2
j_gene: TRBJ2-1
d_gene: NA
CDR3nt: TGTGCCAGCAGCTTGGGTCCAGGGCGCAATAGCAATGAGCAGTTCTTC
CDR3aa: CASSLGPGRNSNEQFF

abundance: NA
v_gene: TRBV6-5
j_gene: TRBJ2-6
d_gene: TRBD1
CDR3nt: TGTGCCAGCAGAACAGGGGGCGCTGGGGCCAACGTCCTGACTTTC
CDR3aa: CASRTGGAGANVLTF

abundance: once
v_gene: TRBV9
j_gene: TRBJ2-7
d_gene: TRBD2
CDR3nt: TGTGCCAGCAGTAGAGGGACTAGCGGGTACGAGCAGTACTTC
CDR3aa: CASSRGTSGYEQYF